A selection of T cell receptor beta chains follows, all from one sample in a study of cytomegalovirus exposure and HLA in healthy donors. Clones were sequenced by immunoSEQ multiplex PCR, and TCRdb holds only the in-frame ones, with some missing. The sample records roughly 140,000 clones, roughly 80% being singletons. Sequencing was carried out using PBMCs. These receptors came from a male donor in good health and CMV-seronegative. The CDR3 runs from the conserved cysteine through the conserved F or W. The D gene is left open where the match is weak. Clone size is given for some rows only: seen once, a few or many times, or a class if the clone is expanded.

j_gene | d_gene | abundance | v_gene | CDR3nt | CDR3aa
TRBJ2-5 | TRBD2 | NA | TRBV9 | TGTGCCAGCAGCGTAGCTCTAGCGGGAGGTTCAGAGACCCAGTACTTC | CASSVALAGGSETQYF
TRBJ2-7 | NA | NA | TRBV7-9 | TGTGCCAGCAGCTTGGGGGGTAGCGAGTACGAGCAGTACTTC | CASSLGGSEYEQYF
TRBJ1-1 | NA | NA | TRBV21-1 | TGTGCCAGCAGCAAAGCGTTCCAGGGGACGGGTGAAGCTTTCTTT | CASSKAFQGTGEAFF
TRBJ1-1 | NA | once | TRBV6-5 | TGTGCCAGCAGGGTCAGGGGAATCACTGAAGCTTTCTTT | CASRVRGITEAFF
TRBJ2-5 | TRBD2 | NA | TRBV4-1 | TGCGCCAGCAGCCTGACCTCCGGGGCGGGGGTAGCAGAGACCCAGTACTTC | CASSLTSGAGVAETQYF
TRBJ2-2 | TRBD1 | NA | TRBV19 | TGTGCCAGTAGTGCCGGACAGGGGGCAGGCGGGGAGCTGTTTTTT | CASSAGQGAGGELFF
TRBJ1-2 | NA | NA | TRBV5-4 | TGTGCCAGCAGCCAGGTAGTAAGAGACCCTAACTATGGCTACACCTTC | CASSQVVRDPNYGYTF
TRBJ2-7 | NA | NA | TRBV7-3 | TGTGCCAGCAGCCGCGGCGGGCAGGGGTTTAACGAGCAGTACTTC | CASSRGGQGFNEQYF
TRBJ2-1 | TRBD2 | few | TRBV9 | TGTGCCAGCAGCGTAGGTTTGGGAGGGCCCAATGATAGTGAGCAGTTCTTC | CASSVGLGGPNDSEQFF
TRBJ2-2 | TRBD1 | NA | TRBV4-3 | TGCGCCAGCAGCCAAGCACCGGACAGGGGGCCTTCGAGCCGCACCGGGGAGCTGTTTTTT | CASSQAPDRGPSSRTGELFF
TRBJ2-1 | NA | NA | TRBV7-3 | TGTGCCAGCAGCTTCTCAGACAGTGAAGGGCAGTTCTTC | CASSFSDSEGQFF
TRBJ2-5 | NA | NA | TRBV7-2 | TGTGCCAGCAGCCAAAAAGAGACCCAGTACTTC | CASSQKETQYF
TRBJ2-5 | NA | once | TRBV19 | TGTGCCAGTAGTCTACAGGGTGAGGTTTCAGAGACCCAGTACTTC | CASSLQGEVSETQYF
TRBJ2-7 | TRBD1 | NA | TRBV7-6 | TGTGCCAGCACCGACGGACAGGGAGCGTTCTACGAGCAGTACTTC | CASTDGQGAFYEQYF
TRBJ2-7 | TRBD2 | few | TRBV7-2 | TGTGCCAGCAGCTTCGGGGGGTCGTACGAGCAGTACTTC | CASSFGGSYEQYF
TRBJ1-1 | TRBD1 | NA | TRBV4-1 | TGCGCCAGCAGCCTGGACAGGGGGTTGAACACTGAAGCTTTCTTT | CASSLDRGLNTEAFF
TRBJ2-3 | NA | NA | TRBV6-5 | TGTGCCAGCAGTGCGGACGGGGGCACAGATACGCAGTATTTT | CASSADGGTDTQYF
TRBJ2-2 | NA | NA | TRBV7-3 | TGTGCCAGCAGCTCCAACAGGGAGAACACCGGGGAGCTGTTTTTT | CASSSNRENTGELFF
TRBJ2-5 | TRBD1 | NA | TRBV18 | TGTGCCAGCTCATCGGGACAGGGGCAGGAGACCCAGTACTTC | CASSSGQGQETQYF
TRBJ1-5 | TRBD1 | NA | TRBV7-3 | TGTGCCAGCAGCCCCCCCGGGACAGGGAACGGGGGCAATCAGCCCCAGCATTTT | CASSPPGTGNGGNQPQHF
TRBJ1-2 | NA | NA | TRBV29-1 | TGCAGCGTCCTTACAGGGCATGACTATGGCTACACCTTC | CSVLTGHDYGYTF
TRBJ2-7 | TRBD1 | NA | TRBV7-9 | TGTGCCAGCAGCCCCACAGGGGGCATCCACGAGCAGTACTTC | CASSPTGGIHEQYF
TRBJ2-2 | TRBD2 | once | TRBV6-5 | TGTGCCAGCAGTTACGGGGGGGTCGGGGAGCTGTTTTTT | CASSYGGVGELFF
TRBJ2-7 | TRBD1 | NA | TRBV4-3 | TGCGCCAGCAGCCAAGTCGGGACAGGGGTCGAGCAGTACTTC | CASSQVGTGVEQYF
TRBJ1-4 | TRBD1 | NA | TRBV5-4 | TGTGCCAGCAGCTTGGGCGACAGGGAAGAAAAACTGTTTTTT | CASSLGDREEKLFF
TRBJ1-3 | NA | NA | TRBV25-1 | TGTGCCAGCAGTCTCCAGGGTGGAAACACCATATATTTT | CASSLQGGNTIYF
TRBJ1-2 | NA | NA | TRBV9 | TGTGCCAGCAGCGTAACAGGGCTTCGGGGCTACACCTTC | CASSVTGLRGYTF
TRBJ2-5 | NA | NA | TRBV11-2 | TGTGCCAGCAGCTTAGATCTCGGCCAGTACTTC | CASSLDLGQYF
TRBJ2-3 | TRBD2 | NA | TRBV15 | TGTGCCACCAGCAGGACTAGCGGGCTCACAGATACGCAGTATTTT | CATSRTSGLTDTQYF
TRBJ2-7 | TRBD2 | NA | TRBV7-2 | TGTGCCAGCAGCGACACCGGGACTAGGGGGTACGAGCAGTACTTC | CASSDTGTRGYEQYF
TRBJ1-5 | NA | NA | TRBV19 | TGTGCCAGTAGTACCCGGACAGCGTTGGAGCCCCAGCATTTT | CASSTRTALEPQHF
TRBJ1-1 | TRBD1 | NA | TRBV18 | TGTGCCAGCTCACCGACAGGGATGGGAACTGAAGCTTTCTTT | CASSPTGMGTEAFF
TRBJ2-1 | TRBD2 | NA | TRBV4-3 | TGCGCCAGCAGCCAAGATGGTAGCGGGGTCTACAATGAGCAGTTCTTC | CASSQDGSGVYNEQFF
TRBJ2-7 | NA | NA | TRBV2 | TGTGCCAGCAGGACCCGGGACTCCCTCCACGAGCAGTACTTC | CASRTRDSLHEQYF
TRBJ1-2 | NA | NA | TRBV4-1 | TGCGCCAGCAGCCAAGAAAGTCAGGCAGCCGCCTATAGCTACACCTTC | CASSQESQAAAYSYTF
TRBJ1-1 | TRBD1 | NA | TRBV7-9 | TGTGCCAGCAGCTTATTAGGGGGCCGGGATTCTGAAGCTTTCTTT | CASSLLGGRDSEAFF
TRBJ2-3 | NA | NA | TRBV7-8 | TGTGCCAGCAGCTTTGAGGGTCCGGATACGCAGTATTTT | CASSFEGPDTQYF
TRBJ2-7 | TRBD2 | few | TRBV27 | TGTGCCAGCAGTTTTAAGGCTTCCGGGGGGTACGAGCAGTACTTC | CASSFKASGGYEQYF
TRBJ2-3 | TRBD2 | NA | TRBV4-1 | TGCGCCAGCAGCCAAGAGGGGCTAGCGGGAGAGTCGGATACGCAGTATTTT | CASSQEGLAGESDTQYF
TRBJ2-7 | NA | NA | TRBV5-5 | TGTGCCAGCAGCTTGGTCGGGAGCTCCTACGAGCAGTACTTC | CASSLVGSSYEQYF
TRBJ1-1 | NA | NA | TRBV19 | TGTGCCAGTAGTATCCCCCCGACGGGGAACACTGAAGCTTTCTTT | CASSIPPTGNTEAFF
TRBJ2-3 | TRBD1 | once | TRBV27 | TGTGCCAGCAGTTGGGGACAGGGACCAGATACGCAGTATTTT | CASSWGQGPDTQYF
TRBJ2-3 | NA | NA | TRBV5-4 | TGTGCCAGCAGCTTTTACGGGGGCACAGATACGCAGTATTTT | CASSFYGGTDTQYF
TRBJ1-1 | TRBD1 | NA | TRBV18 | TGTGCCAGCTCAGACGGGACAGGGGCTTTGGAAGCTTTCTTT | CASSDGTGALEAFF
TRBJ1-4 | NA | NA | TRBV19 | TGTGCCAGTCTTCCTGGGGGGACTGCTAATGAAAAACTGTTTTTT | CASLPGGTANEKLFF
TRBJ2-5 | TRBD2 | NA | TRBV9 | TGTGCCAGCAGCCCCCCAAGCGGGGGCATGGTCGGGACCCAGTACTTC | CASSPPSGGMVGTQYF
TRBJ2-4 | NA | NA | TRBV5-6 | TGTGCCAGCAGCTTGGCGGCAGGCGGGGTTGCCGAGTACTTC | CASSLAAGGVAEYF
TRBJ2-7 | NA | NA | TRBV19 | TGTGCCAGTAGTATCGGGGGGCCTGAGCAGTACTTC | CASSIGGPEQYF
TRBJ1-2 | NA | once | TRBV21-1 | TGTGCCAGCAGCAAAAGGGCAGGAGGTGCTTCATATGGCTACACCTTC | CASSKRAGGASYGYTF
TRBJ2-7 | TRBD1 | NA | TRBV2 | TGTGCCAGCAGTCCCGGGACAGGGGGCCCGACGGGTTACGAGCAGTACTTC | CASSPGTGGPTGYEQYF
TRBJ2-1 | TRBD2 | NA | TRBV5-1 | TGCGCCAGCAGCTTGGCGGGAGGTGAGCAGTTCTTC | CASSLAGGEQFF
TRBJ2-7 | NA | NA | TRBV10-3 | TGTGCCATCAGTGAGTCTCCCAACTACGAGCAGTACTTC | CAISESPNYEQYF
TRBJ1-1 | NA | NA | TRBV4-1 | TGCGCCAGCAGCCAAGATAGGTTGAGGCCTACTGAAGCTTTCTTT | CASSQDRLRPTEAFF
TRBJ2-5 | TRBD2 | once | TRBV30 | TGTGCCTGGAACATGGGACTAGCGGGAGTGGGGGAGACCCAGTACTTC | CAWNMGLAGVGETQYF
TRBJ2-5 | TRBD2 | NA | TRBV11-1 | TGTGCCAGCAGCTTCGCTAGCGGACAAGAGACCCAGTACTTC | CASSFASGQETQYF
TRBJ2-7 | TRBD1 | NA | TRBV9 | TGTGCCAGCAGCGACCGGGACAGGGGCTACGAGCAGTACTTC | CASSDRDRGYEQYF
TRBJ2-3 | TRBD2 | NA | TRBV30 | TGTGCCTATGGCGGGAGCGCCGCAGATACGCAGTATTTT | CAYGGSAADTQYF
TRBJ2-1 | NA | NA | TRBV19 | TGTGCCAGTAGTATAGTTACTAGCAGTGAGCAGTTCTTC | CASSIVTSSEQFF
TRBJ2-7 | NA | NA | TRBV7-9 | TGTGCCAGCAGCTTAGTACAGGACGAGCAGTACTTC | CASSLVQDEQYF